This T cell receptor (beta chain) was sequenced for a study of T cells in Graves' hyperthyroidism and ophthalmopathy. Deletions cut 5 bases from V and 2 bases from J, with 9 bases between. Per germline, CDR1 SGHAT and CDR2 FQNNGV. The CDR3 contains 13 residues. As concerns this clonotype: The target antigen is unknown.

Study observations and caveats: The model's output predicted ophthalmopathy at a median of roughly seven months prior to onset. In the blood, most expanded thyroid clonotypes above 0.001 appeared as well.

TCR beta CDR3 regions were amplified from RNA. The TCR CDR3 first-round RT-PCR relied on the HTBI primer set. TCRdb re-derived calls from the multiplex PCR reads in MiXCR, one entry per CDR3 protein. Altogether fewer than 650,000 distinct CDR3 sequences are present, 46% being singletons, with the ten largest covering about 40%. Exclusion followed for patients with uncontrolled infection, other autoimmune disease, pregnancy or lactation. Orbital computed tomography, thyroid ultrasound, serum thyroxine and TRAb, and clinical symptoms together informed the diagnoses. This clonotype was sampled from an adult woman with Graves' disease, either hyperthyroidism or ophthalmopathy (not recorded which). The gene calls are TRBV11-2 and TRBJ2-5; D is undetermined. The sample comprised peripheral blood or thyroid tissue (not recorded which). The CDR3 loop reads CASSPWRQETQYF. The CDR3 nucleotides read TGTGCCAGCAGCCCGTGGAGACAAGAGACCCAGTACTTC.